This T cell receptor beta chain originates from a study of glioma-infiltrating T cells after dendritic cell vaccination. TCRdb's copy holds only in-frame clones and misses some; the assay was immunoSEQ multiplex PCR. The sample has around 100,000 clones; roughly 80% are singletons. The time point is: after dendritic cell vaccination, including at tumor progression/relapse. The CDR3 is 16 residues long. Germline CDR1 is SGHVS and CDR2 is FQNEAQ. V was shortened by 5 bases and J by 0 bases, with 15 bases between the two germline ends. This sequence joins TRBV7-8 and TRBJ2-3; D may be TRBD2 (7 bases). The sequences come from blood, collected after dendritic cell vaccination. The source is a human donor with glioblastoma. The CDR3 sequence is CASSTGGLASTDTQYF. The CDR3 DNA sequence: TGTGCCAGCAGCACCGGGGGGCTCGCTAGCACAGATACGCAGTATTTT.